Below are 24 T cell receptor beta chains sequenced from a single sample in a study of cytomegalovirus exposure and HLA in healthy donors. The PCR used 60 Vbeta and 13 Jbeta primers. Measured with immunoSEQ multiplex PCR; TCRdb has only the in-frame clones, and not every one. The sample lists 120,000 to 150,000 clones, roughly 80% occurring once. Source material: PBMCs. Source of these receptors: a woman in her thirties or forties in good health and CMV-seropositive.

With respect to this clone: At the DNA level, this CDR3 is encoded by other sequences in the same sample as well. The rearrangement uses TRBV5-1 and TRBJ2-3, with 7 bases identical to TRBD1. The CDR3 is 14 residues long. CDR1 and CDR2 from the germline V gene are SGHRS and YFSETQ. Trimming at V came to 5 bases and at J to 0 bases, leaving 3 bases not matched to a gene. In nucleotides, the CDR3 is TGCGCCAGCAGTTCGGGACAGAGCACAGATACGCAGTATTTT. Its translation is CASSSGQSTDTQYF.

V usage is TRBV9 and J usage is TRBJ2-7; possibly TRBD1 for D (6 bases). CDR1 is SGDLS, CDR2 YYNGEE, per germline. The CDR3 is made up of 15 amino acids. V lost 0 bases and J lost 3, with 13 bases in between. Here the CDR3 reads CASSVGGSGVYEQYF. For the CDR3, the DNA is TGTGCCAGCAGCGTAGGAGGGTCAGGGGTCTACGAGCAGTACTTC.

The rearrangement links TRBV10-3 to TRBJ1-6; D not certain. The CDR3 sequence is 14 residues long. Germline V gene lookup returns CDR1 ENHRY and CDR2 SYGVKD. V lost 3 bases, J lost 6 bases, and 9 bases lay in between. CDR3 bases: TGTGCCATCAGTGACAAACAGATTAATTCACCCCTCCACTTT. Translated: CAISDKQINSPLHF.

The CDR3 loop reads CASRQDRGNYGYTF. As DNA, the CDR3 is TGTGCCAGTAGGCAGGACAGGGGGAACTATGGCTACACCTTC. The V call is TRBV19, the J call TRBJ1-2; 10 bases are shared with TRBD1. J lost 2 bases, V lost 6 bases, and 3 bases had no gene match. Germline CDR1 LNHDA, CDR2 SQIVND (reference sequence). The CDR3 loop spans 14 amino acids.

The V gene is TRBV6-1, the J gene TRBJ2-3; tentatively, D is TRBD1 (5 bases). This CDR3 is 14 amino acids long. V lost 7 bases and J lost 2, with 13 bases in between. Germline-derived CDR1 and CDR2 are MNHNS and SASEGT. Here the CDR3 reads CASKGQTNTDTQYF. The CDR3 bases are TGTGCCAGCAAGGGGCAGACAAACACAGATACGCAGTATTTT.

The chain links TRBV5-1 to TRBJ1-1; weak D call: TRBD1 (5 bases). The V gene lost 4 bases and the J gene lost 4 bases, with 14 bases spanning the gap. This CDR3 has 14 residues. Germline CDR1 reads SGHRS; CDR2 reads YFSETQ. Here the CDR3 reads CASSQTETSTEAFF. For the CDR3, the DNA is TGCGCCAGCAGCCAGACAGAGACAAGCACTGAAGCTTTCTTT.

This chain uses TRBV4-1 with TRBJ2-5; 14 nucleotides match TRBD2. This CDR3 is built from 20 residues. The germline V gene encodes CDR1 MGHRA and CDR2 YSYEKL. With 3 bases clipped from V and 1 base from J, the junction kept 13 bases outside the gene matches. In DNA, the CDR3 is TGCGCCAGCAGCCACGGGACTAGCGGGGGCCGCCGTACCTTCCAAGAGACCCAGTACTTC. This codes for CASSHGTSGGRRTFQETQYF.

There are a few counts of this clone. V usage is TRBV4-1 and J usage is TRBJ2-7; maybe TRBD1 (7 bases). Trimming removed 4 bases at V and 5 bases at J, with 15 bases between. The germline CDR1 and CDR2 sequences are MGHRA and YSYEKL. The CDR3 runs 14 residues. The CDR3 reads CASSPVTGEDEQYF. The CDR3 DNA sequence: TGCGCCAGCAGCCCAGTCACAGGGGAGGACGAGCAGTACTTC.

The V gene is TRBV6-1, the J gene TRBJ2-7; 10 nucleotides line up with TRBD1. Germline loops: CDR1 MNHNS, CDR2 SASEGT. This CDR3 is built from 15 residues. V lost 4 bases to trimming and J lost 2 bases; unmatched junction nucleotides: 5. DNA of the CDR3: TGTGCCAGCAGTGCAGGGACAGGGGTAGCCTACGAGCAGTACTTC. This gives the protein CASSAGTGVAYEQYF.

This clone was counted a few times. This chain links TRBV7-9 with TRBJ1-2, with 7 bases matching TRBD1. After removal of 1 base from V and 4 bases from J, the junction contained 6 bases not matched to a gene. In germline, CDR1 is SEHNR, CDR2 FQNEAQ (reference sequence). This CDR3 is built from 15 residues. This CDR3 is CASSLGSGTVYGYTF. DNA of the CDR3: TGTGCCAGCAGCTTAGGATCTGGGACAGTCTATGGCTACACCTTC.

This clone was counted once. The V gene is TRBV7-6, the J gene TRBJ2-2; TRBD2 is a possible D gene (5 bases). The CDR3 runs 16 residues. Germline V gene data show CDR1 as SGHVS and CDR2 as FNYEAQ. The V end lost 0 bases, the J end lost 6 bases, and 14 bases lay between the germline ends. The DNA of the CDR3 is TGTGCCAGCAGCTTAGCGCGGGTCGGGTCCGCCGGGGAGCTGTTTTTT. Translation gives CASSLARVGSAGELFF. Filled out from reference TRBV7-6 and TRBJ2-2, the complete variable domain reads GAGVSQSPRYKVTKRGQDVALRCDPISGHVSLYWYRQALGQGPEFLTYFNYEAQQDKSGLPNDRFSAERPEGSISTLTIQRTEQRDSAMYRCASSLARVGSAGELFFGEGSRLTVL.

This sequence joins TRBV18 and TRBJ2-3; TRBD2 agrees at 8 bases. The CDR3 has 19 amino acids. Germline assignment: CDR1 KGHSH and CDR2 LQKENI. The trim removed 3 bases at V and 1 base at J, leaving 15 bases unmatched. CDR3 in amino acids: CASSPSAGGLTSGTDTQYF. CDR3 sequence (DNA): TGTGCCAGCTCACCCTCGGCGGGGGGCCTGACCTCGGGCACAGATACGCAGTATTTT.

This chain links TRBV30 with TRBJ1-5; D is unclear. The CDR3 length is 13 residues. Germline lookup yields CDR1 GTSNPN and CDR2 SVGIG (reference sequence). Trimming left V 2 bases short and J 3 bases short, with 8 bases between. The CDR3 sequence is CAWSLQPNQPQHF. CDR3 nucleotides: TGTGCCTGGAGTTTACAGCCCAATCAGCCCCAGCATTTT. The full variable domain, rest sourced from reference TRBV30 and TRBJ1-5, is SQTIHQWPATLVQPVGSPLSLECTVEGTSNPNLYWYRQAAGRGLQLLFYSVGIGQISSEVPQNLSASRPQDRQFILSSKKLLLSDSGFYLCAWSLQPNQPQHFGDGTRLSIL.

This clone has only a few counts. The chain carries TRBV2 and TRBJ2-7, with 11 bases identical to TRBD1. Germline V gives CDR1 SNHLY, CDR2 FYNNEI. This CDR3 region has 15 residues. V trimming: 5 bases; J trimming: 2 bases; junction bases outside the gene matches: 5. The CDR3 region is CASSIGQGATYEQYF. CDR3 sequence (DNA): TGTGCCAGCAGTATAGGACAGGGGGCGACCTACGAGCAGTACTTC.

The gene calls are TRBV4-1 and TRBJ1-2, with 7 bases identical to TRBD1. Germline V gene lookup returns CDR1 MGHRA and CDR2 YSYEKL. The CDR3 is made up of 15 amino acids. V gave up 2 bases and J gave up 0 bases; unmatched junction bases: 3. The CDR3 is CASSQSGTANYGYTF. CDR3 in DNA: TGCGCCAGCAGCCAATCCGGGACAGCTAACTATGGCTACACCTTC.

V usage is TRBV6-6 and J usage is TRBJ1-2; D remains ambiguous. Germline CDR1 and CDR2: MNHNY and SVGAGI (reference sequence). V was pared by 10 bases and J by 5 bases, with 23 bases between. The CDR3 is 15 amino acids. The CDR3 is CATCDSITEVYGYTF. The DNA for the CDR3 is TGTGCCACCTGCGACTCAATAACGGAGGTTTATGGCTACACCTTC.

The chain is built from TRBV27 and TRBJ1-2; TRBD1 matches at 9 bases. Germline V gene lookup returns CDR1 MNHEY and CDR2 SMNVEV (reference sequence). V trimming: 0 bases; J trimming: 4 bases; junction bases outside the gene matches: 6. This CDR3 contains 16 residues. The CDR3 is CASSLSGTGTIYGYTF. The DNA for the CDR3 is TGTGCCAGCAGTTTATCGGGGACAGGGACAATCTATGGCTACACCTTC.

The gene calls are TRBV11-2 and TRBJ2-1; 9 bases fit TRBD2. Losses at the gene ends were 5 bases for V and 8 bases for J; bases not matched to a gene: 10. This CDR3 is 15 amino acids long. Germline V gene sequence: CDR1 SGHAT, CDR2 FQNNGV. CDR3 protein: CASSHQRAGGYEQFF. DNA for the CDR3: TGTGCCAGCAGCCACCAGAGAGCGGGGGGTTATGAGCAGTTCTTC.

This clone was counted only a few times. V is TRBV2 and J is TRBJ2-3; D is unresolved. V was trimmed by 11 bases and J by 3 bases, leaving 6 bases between them. Germline loops: CDR1 SNHLY, CDR2 FYNNEI. CDR3 length: 10 residues. The CDR3, as DNA: TGTGCCTCCTCGACAGATACGCAGTATTTT. It specifies CASSTDTQYF.

This chain uses TRBV27 with TRBJ2-5, with 9 nucleotides matching TRBD1. The CDR3 extends over 15 amino acids. The junction had 8 bases not matched to a gene; V was cut back by 4 bases and J by 5 bases. Germline CDR1 MNHEY, CDR2 SMNVEV (reference sequence). CDR3 coding DNA: TGTGCCAGCAGTTCTCCGGGACAGGGCCGGGAGACCCAGTACTTC. It specifies CASSSPGQGRETQYF.

This sequence joins TRBV18 and TRBJ1-2, with TRBD1 as a possible D gene (6 bases). Germline V gene lookup returns CDR1 KGHSH and CDR2 LQKENI. V gave up 4 bases and J gave up 6 bases, with 12 bases separating them. CDR3 length equals 13 residues. CDR3 in DNA: TGTGCCAGCTCACGACGGACAGTGGATGGCTACACCTTC. Its translation is CASSRRTVDGYTF.

The rearrangement links TRBV5-4 to TRBJ2-7, with D perhaps TRBD2 (7 bases). Per the germline V gene, CDR1 is SGHNT and CDR2 is YYREEE (reference sequence). V lost 0 bases, J lost 6 bases, and 19 bases lay in between. The CDR3 is 16 residues long. This CDR3 is CASSLALGGPSPEQYF. DNA of the CDR3: TGTGCCAGCAGCTTGGCCTTGGGGGGGCCCTCCCCCGAGCAGTACTTC.

The CDR3 is CATSRDEAPLHF. DNA for the CDR3: TGTGCCACCAGCAGAGATGAGGCACCCCTCCACTTT. The V and J genes are TRBV15 and TRBJ1-6; D is ambiguous. The CDR3 has 12 amino acids. CDR1 and CDR2 from the germline V gene are LNHNV and YYDKDF (reference sequence). Trimming stripped 0 bases from V and 11 bases from J, with 5 bases between.

The rearrangement uses TRBV11-2 and TRBJ1-4; tentatively, D is TRBD1 (6 bases). Germline V gene sequence: CDR1 SGHAT, CDR2 FQNNGV. The CDR3 consists of 15 residues. V lost 5 bases and J 8 bases, leaving 18 bases between the germline ends. The CDR3 protein is CASSPTQGREEKLFF. CDR3 nucleotide sequence: TGTGCCAGCAGCCCCACACAGGGCCGGGAAGAAAAACTGTTTTTT.